This entry lists 29 T cell receptor beta chains sequenced from one sample in a study of blood T cell repertoires in COVID-19. Data came from immunoSEQ multiplex PCR; TCRdb stores just in-frame clones and leaves some out. Seen here are hundreds of thousands of clones, roughly 88% observed once, and the top ten hold 2.1%. Sequenced sample: peripheral blood. The receptors shown here come from a woman aged 40 to 49 who had recovered from COVID-19.

The chain is built from TRBV27 and TRBJ2-5, with TRBD1 as a possible D gene (5 bases). V was pared by 0 bases and J by 5 bases, with 13 bases between. The CDR3 length is 15 residues. Germline V CDR1 and CDR2: MNHEY, SMNVEV (reference sequence). The CDR3 sequence: CASSLSRQPRETQYF. The CDR3 DNA reads TGTGCCAGCAGTTTATCAAGACAGCCTAGGGAGACCCAGTACTTC.

The genes are TRBV6-1 and TRBJ2-6; the match to TRBD1 covers 9 bases. V lost 2 bases to trimming and J lost 2 bases; unmatched junction nucleotides: 4. This CDR3 comprises 17 residues. Per germline, CDR1 MNHNS and CDR2 SASEGT. The CDR3 DNA reads as TGTGCCAGCAGTGAATACAGGGGGCCCACTGGGGCCAACGTCCTGACTTTC. It is translated as CASSEYRGPTGANVLTF.

The rearrangement uses TRBV5-1 and TRBJ2-3; 12 nucleotides agree with TRBD2. The CDR3 is 15 amino acids. The germline gives CDR1 SGHRS, CDR2 YFSETQ. The V and J ends lost 4 bases and 7 bases, in that order; junction bases with no gene match: 7. The CDR3 here is CASSPSGGAINTQYF. For the CDR3, the DNA is TGCGCCAGCAGCCCTAGCGGGGGGGCCATAAATACGCAGTATTTT.

The chain links TRBV3-1 (or the pseudogene TRBV3-2) to TRBJ1-2, with 10 positions matching TRBD1. Germline trimming cut 4 bases from V and 8 bases from J; bases unmatched to any gene: 7. Germline CDR1 is LGHDT and CDR2 is YNNKEL (reference sequence). This CDR3 contains 14 residues. The CDR3 coding sequence is TGTGCCAGCAGCCGCGGGGACAGGGGAGGCGGCTACACCTTC. It encodes CASSRGDRGGGYTF.

V is TRBV18 and J is TRBJ2-1; TRBD1 matches 8 bases. This CDR3 is 17 amino acids long. J lost 7 bases, V lost 2 bases, and 13 bases had no gene match. CDR1 and CDR2 from the germline V gene are KGHSH and LQKENI. DNA of the CDR3: TGTGCCAGCTCACCAGGTGTGATACAGGGGGTACGGAATGAGCAGTTCTTC. Amino acid sequence: CASSPGVIQGVRNEQFF.

The chain couples TRBV19 to TRBJ2-3; TRBD2 might be the D (6 bases). Trimming removed 1 base at V and 0 bases at J, with 14 bases between. The length of the CDR3 is 17 residues. Germline V CDR1 and CDR2: LNHDA, SQIVND (reference sequence). CDR3 DNA sequence: TGTGCCAGTAGTATAGCGGGACTTCTAACTAGCACAGATACGCAGTATTTT. Translation: CASSIAGLLTSTDTQYF.

V usage is TRBV6-5 and J usage is TRBJ2-2; D gene uncertain. CDR1 is MNHEY and CDR2 is SVGAGI in the germline V gene. This CDR3 has 13 amino acids. Trimming took 2 bases from V and 7 from J, leaving 8 bases between them. The DNA of the CDR3 is TGTGCCAGCAGTTACAAGAGTAGCGGGGAGCTGTTTTTT. This codes for CASSYKSSGELFF.

V usage is TRBV4-3 and J usage is TRBJ2-7, with D hard to call. V was pared by 0 bases and J by 3 bases, with 12 bases between. This CDR3 contains 15 residues. The germline gives CDR1 LGHNA, CDR2 YSLEER. The CDR3 region has the DNA TGCGCCAGCAGCCAAGATCCCGGGTCCCTCTACGAGCAGTACTTC. Amino acid sequence: CASSQDPGSLYEQYF.

This chain links TRBV10-3 with TRBJ1-2, with D unclear. V dropped 0 bases and J dropped 8 bases, with 7 bases sitting between them. In germline, CDR1 is ENHRY, CDR2 SYGVKD. CDR3 length equals 12 residues. The DNA of the CDR3 is TGTGCCATCAGTGAGTCGAGTGAAGGCTACACCTTC. This sequence encodes CAISESSEGYTF.

This sequence joins TRBV5-4 and TRBJ2-7; 8 bases are a match to TRBD1. CDR3 length: 15 residues. Germline loops: CDR1 SGHNT, CDR2 YYREEE (reference sequence). The V and J ends lost 0 bases and 6 bases, in that order; junction bases with no gene match: 8. The CDR3 is CASSLGGQVKGEQYF. CDR3 coding DNA: TGTGCCAGCAGCTTGGGGGGACAGGTAAAAGGCGAGCAGTACTTC.

This chain connects TRBV4-3 to TRBJ2-1; tentative D call: TRBD1 (7 bases). Germline loops: CDR1 LGHNA, CDR2 YSLEER. Trimming removed 0 bases from V and 5 bases from J, with 20 bases in between. This CDR3 region has 18 residues. The DNA of the CDR3 is TGCGCCAGCAGCCAAGACGGTTTAGGGCAGGGGGGTAACAATGAGCAGTTCTTC. Amino acid sequence: CASSQDGLGQGGNNEQFF.

This clone was recorded only once. The chain couples TRBV5-1 to TRBJ2-5; tentative D call: TRBD1 (6 bases). Trimming left V 4 bases short and J 1 base short, with 14 bases between. The CDR3 length is 15 residues. Germline V gene lookup returns CDR1 SGHRS and CDR2 YFSETQ. DNA for the CDR3: TGCGCCAGCAGCCCCCCCACAGGGACCCAAGAGACCCAGTACTTC. Amino acid sequence: CASSPPTGTQETQYF.

This chain links TRBV5-6 with TRBJ2-5; no clear D. The germline gives CDR1 SGHDT, CDR2 YYEEEE. There are 14 residues in the CDR3. The ends were cut back, 0 bases at V and 8 bases at J, with 14 bases in the middle. CDR3 amino acids: CASSLASGFETQYF. The CDR3 bases are TGTGCCAGCAGCTTGGCATCCGGGTTCGAAACCCAGTACTTC.

The chain employs TRBV25-1 and TRBJ2-7, with D perhaps matching TRBD1 (5 bases). Germline V gene data show CDR1 as MGHDK and CDR2 as SYGVNS. This CDR3 spans 13 amino acids. V lost 2 bases and J 5 bases, leaving 10 bases between the germline ends. The CDR3: CASSEGREDEQYF. CDR3 bases: TGTGCCAGCAGTGAAGGCAGGGAAGACGAGCAGTACTTC.

The chain carries TRBV6-4 and TRBJ2-3; possibly TRBD1 for D (5 bases). V lost 3 bases and J 2 bases, leaving 6 bases between the germline ends. Germline V gives CDR1 MRHNA, CDR2 SNTAGT. CDR3 size: 13 residues. The CDR3 DNA is TGTGCCAGCAGTGAGACAGCCACAGATACGCAGTATTTT. Protein: CASSETATDTQYF.

The sample holds a few counts of this clone. The chain joins TRBV30 to TRBJ1-1; D uncertain. CDR1 and CDR2 from the germline V gene are GTSNPN and SVGIG (reference sequence). The CDR3 has 16 residues. The V and J ends lost 4 bases and 0 bases respectively, with 18 bases between them. CDR3 nucleotides: TGTGCCTGGATGACCAGGAGGCAGACCTTGAACACTGAAGCTTTCTTT. The encoded protein is CAWMTRRQTLNTEAFF.

This clone was recorded once. The CDR3 sequence is CASSLTGYLYEQYF. As DNA, the CDR3 is TGTGCCAGCAGCTTGACGGGTTACCTCTACGAGCAGTACTTC. V usage is TRBV11-3 and J usage is TRBJ2-7; D gene unclear. The germline gives CDR1 SGHNT, CDR2 YENEEA. The V end lost 3 bases, the J end lost 3 bases, and 12 bases lay between the germline ends. This CDR3 has 14 residues.

This sequence joins TRBV5-1 and TRBJ2-3, with D perhaps matching TRBD2 (6 bases). The CDR3 contains 14 residues. The V gene's germline CDR1 is SGHRS and CDR2 YFSETQ. Trimming removed 0 bases from V and 1 base from J, with 6 bases in between. CDR3 protein: CASSLERGTDTQYF. The DNA of the CDR3 is TGCGCCAGCAGCTTGGAGCGGGGCACAGATACGCAGTATTTT. The full variable domain, rest sourced from reference TRBV5-1 and TRBJ2-3, is KAGVTQTPRYLIKTRGQQVTLSCSPISGHRSVSWYQQTPGQGLQFLFEYFSETQRNKGNFPGRFSGRQFSNSRSEMNVSTLELGDSALYLCASSLERGTDTQYFGPGTRLTVL.

The chain couples TRBV18 to TRBJ2-5; unclear D gene. V was pared by 3 bases and J by 2 bases, with 7 bases between. CDR1 KGHSH and CDR2 LQKENI come from the germline V gene. The length of the CDR3 is 13 residues. In DNA form, the CDR3 reads TGTGCCAGCTCACCGGGCTATCAAGAGACCCAGTACTTC. Its translation is CASSPGYQETQYF.

The gene calls are TRBV19 and TRBJ1-4, with TRBD1 matching 9 bases. Germline V gives CDR1 LNHDA, CDR2 SQIVND (reference sequence). The CDR3 sequence is 15 residues long. V trimming: 5 bases; J trimming: 7 bases; junction bases outside the gene matches: 8. The DNA for the CDR3 is TGTGCCAGTAGTCCATCCGGGACAGGGACTGAAAAACTGTTTTTT. Protein sequence: CASSPSGTGTEKLFF.

The chain links TRBV30 to TRBJ2-2, with 7 bases aligning to TRBD2. This CDR3 has 16 residues. Germline V CDR1 and CDR2: GTSNPN, SVGIG (reference sequence). With 4 bases clipped from V and 2 bases from J, the junction kept 10 bases outside the gene matches. CDR3 in amino acids: CAWKGGRAVNTGELFF. The CDR3 DNA follows: TGTGCCTGGAAAGGTGGGAGGGCCGTAAACACCGGGGAGCTGTTTTTT.

The chain has TRBV6-5 and TRBJ1-2, with D hard to call. Trimming left V 6 bases short and J 7 bases short, with 15 bases between. Germline assignment: CDR1 MNHEY and CDR2 SVGAGI. The CDR3 loop spans 13 amino acids. CDR3 in amino acids: CASSPQSTGGYTF. CDR3 coding DNA: TGTGCCAGCAGCCCCCAGTCGACGGGTGGCTACACCTTC.

The chain employs TRBV7-9 and TRBJ1-1; tentatively, D is TRBD1 (5 bases). Germline-derived CDR1 and CDR2 are SEHNR and FQNEAQ (reference sequence). V was cut by 8 bases and J by 2 bases, with 12 bases left in between. The CDR3 runs to 13 residues. Here the CDR3 DNA reads TGTGCCAGCGGCGGGACGGTTAACACTGAAGCTTTCTTT. As protein: CASGGTVNTEAFF.

The table lists this clone with a few counts. The chain carries TRBV27 and TRBJ2-1; 7 bases align to TRBD2. The CDR3 consists of 16 residues. V trimming: 3 bases; J trimming: 2 bases; junction bases outside the gene matches: 7. Per germline, CDR1 MNHEY and CDR2 SMNVEV (reference sequence). DNA for the CDR3: TGTGCCAGCAGTTTCCTAGCGGTGGGCGCCTACAATGAGCAGTTCTTC. Its translation is CASSFLAVGAYNEQFF.

V usage is TRBV6-6 and J usage is TRBJ2-7; D perhaps matches TRBD1 (5 bases). Germline V CDR1 and CDR2: MNHNY, SVGAGI (reference sequence). The CDR3 has 14 residues. V was pared by 8 bases and J by 0 bases, with 14 bases between. In DNA, the CDR3 is TGTGCCAGCCAATTCCAGGGCCTCTCCTACGAGCAGTACTTC. Its protein is CASQFQGLSYEQYF.

The chain has TRBV5-6 and TRBJ2-3; 14 bases line up with TRBD2. The CDR3 is made up of 16 amino acids. With V trimmed by 1 base and J by 4 bases, 2 bases remained unmatched. Germline CDR1 is SGHDT and CDR2 is YYEEEE. CDR3 sequence (DNA): TGTGCCAGCAGCTTGATGGGACTAGCGGGAGCAGATACGCAGTATTTT. Translation: CASSLMGLAGADTQYF.

V usage is TRBV2 and J usage is TRBJ2-7, with 13 bases fitting TRBD2. Germline V gives CDR1 SNHLY, CDR2 FYNNEI. V gave up 6 bases and J gave up 7 bases; unmatched junction bases: 9. CDR3 length: 15 residues. The CDR3 coding sequence is TGTGCCAGCAGGGTGACTAGCGGGAGGTTGGGGGAGCAGTACTTC. Amino acid sequence: CASRVTSGRLGEQYF.

The V call is TRBV4-2, the J call TRBJ1-5; tentative D call: TRBD1 (6 bases). Germline V gives CDR1 LGHNA, CDR2 YNFKEQ. This CDR3 has 16 amino acids. V lost 9 bases and J 1 base, leaving 19 bases between the germline ends. The CDR3 sequence is CASSVTGTPSNQPQHF. CDR3 sequence (DNA): TGTGCCAGTAGTGTAACAGGGACCCCGAGCAATCAGCCCCAGCATTTT.

The V and J genes are TRBV29-1 and TRBJ2-5, with D perhaps TRBD1 (5 bases). This CDR3 contains 11 residues. V lost 4 bases to trimming and J lost 4 bases, with 7 bases between them. The germline V gene encodes CDR1 SQVTM and CDR2 ANQGSEA. CDR3 nucleotides: TGCAGCGTTGGGCAGGGAGAGACCCAGTACTTC. It specifies CSVGQGETQYF.